This T cell receptor (beta chain) was sequenced for a study of cytomegalovirus exposure and HLA in healthy donors. Comments on this clone: Its antigen remains unknown.

The PCR made use of 60 Vbeta and 13 Jbeta primers. Clones were sequenced by immunoSEQ multiplex PCR, and TCRdb holds only the in-frame ones, with some missing. The sample lists around 100,000 clones; roughly three quarters were seen once. Study findings and constraints: Trimming of TCR beta V- and J-genes showed a link, identified in a later analysis, to a missense DCLRE1C variant. The analysis excluded some indistinguishable V segments, including TRBV6-2 and TRBV6-3. Most TCR sequences were seen very rarely across donors, but some public TCRs occurred in many.

The V and J ends lost 3 bases and 5 bases, in that order; junction bases with no gene match: 12. This CDR3 has 17 amino acids. CDR1 is LNHDA, CDR2 SQIVND, per germline (reference sequence). It was healthy bone marrow donors who served as donors. Sequenced: PBMCs. The TCR was taken from a man in his forties or fifties in good health and CMV-seropositive. The J gene is TRBJ2-2, the V gene TRBV19; 7 nucleotides match TRBD1. The CDR3 DNA reads as TGTGCCAGTAGTATCGAGGGGTTGACAGGGATGACCGGGGAGCTGTTTTTT. It specifies CASSIEGLTGMTGELFF.